The source of this TCR beta chain is a study of T cell responses to AZD1222 COVID-19 vaccine. From germline, CDR1 is MNHEY and CDR2 SVGAGI. This CDR3 region has 14 residues. V was pared by 0 bases and J by 7 bases, with 12 bases between. Sequenced by immunoSEQ multiplex PCR; TCRdb stores in-frame clones only, minus some. The table includes about 190,000 clones, roughly 88% detected once. The specimen was peripheral blood, collected on day 0 of AZD1222 vaccination. The receptor was isolated from an adult in good health. The chain carries TRBV6-5 and TRBJ1-2, with D possibly being TRBD1 (6 bases). CDR3 DNA: TGTGCCAGCAGTTACTCGATGGGGGGCTCTGGCTACACCTTC. This sequence encodes CASSYSMGGSGYTF.